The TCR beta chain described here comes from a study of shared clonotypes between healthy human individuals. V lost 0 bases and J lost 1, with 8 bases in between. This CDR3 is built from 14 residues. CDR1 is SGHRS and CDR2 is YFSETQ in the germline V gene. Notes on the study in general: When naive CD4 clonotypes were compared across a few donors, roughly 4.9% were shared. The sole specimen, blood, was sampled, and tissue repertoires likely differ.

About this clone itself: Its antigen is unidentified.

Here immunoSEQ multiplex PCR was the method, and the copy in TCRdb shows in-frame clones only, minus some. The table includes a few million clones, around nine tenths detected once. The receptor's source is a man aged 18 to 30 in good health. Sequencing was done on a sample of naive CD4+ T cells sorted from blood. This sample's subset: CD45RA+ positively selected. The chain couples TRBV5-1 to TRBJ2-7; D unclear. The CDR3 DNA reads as TGCGCCAGCAGCTTGGGACGCACTTCCTACGAGCAGTACTTC. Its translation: CASSLGRTSYEQYF.